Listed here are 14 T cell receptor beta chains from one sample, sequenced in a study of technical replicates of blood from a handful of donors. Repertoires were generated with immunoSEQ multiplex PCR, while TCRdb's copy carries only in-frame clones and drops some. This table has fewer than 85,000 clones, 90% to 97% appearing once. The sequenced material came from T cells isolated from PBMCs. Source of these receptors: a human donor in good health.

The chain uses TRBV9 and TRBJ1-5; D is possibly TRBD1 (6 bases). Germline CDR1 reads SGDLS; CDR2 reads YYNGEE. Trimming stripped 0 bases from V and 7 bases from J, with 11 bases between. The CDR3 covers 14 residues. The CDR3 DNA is TGTGCCAGCAGCGTAGGAGGGGGTGGGCAGCCCCAGCATTTT. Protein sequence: CASSVGGGGQPQHF.

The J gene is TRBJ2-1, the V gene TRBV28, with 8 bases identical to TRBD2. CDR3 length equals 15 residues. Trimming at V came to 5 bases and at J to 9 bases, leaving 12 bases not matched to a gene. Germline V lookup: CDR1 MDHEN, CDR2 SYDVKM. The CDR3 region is CASSSWQRELVEQFF. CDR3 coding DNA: TGTGCCAGCAGTAGCTGGCAGCGGGAGCTCGTTGAGCAGTTCTTC.

The CDR3 nucleotides read TGTGCCAGCAGTTCAGGACTAGCGGGAGGTGGGGGATACGAGCAGTACTTC. Its translation: CASSSGLAGGGGYEQYF. The rearrangement joins TRBV27 to TRBJ2-7; TRBD2 aligns across 14 bases. V shed 4 bases, J shed 4 bases, and the junction held 9 bases outside the gene matches. CDR3 length: 17 residues. The germline CDR1 and CDR2 sequences are MNHEY and SMNVEV (reference sequence).

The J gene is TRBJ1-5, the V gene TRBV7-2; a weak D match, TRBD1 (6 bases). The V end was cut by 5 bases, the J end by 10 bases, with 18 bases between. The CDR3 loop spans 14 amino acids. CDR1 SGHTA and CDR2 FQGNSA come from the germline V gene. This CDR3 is CASSSGTTVFPQHF. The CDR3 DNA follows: TGTGCCAGCAGCAGCGGGACAACCGTCTTTCCCCAGCATTTT.

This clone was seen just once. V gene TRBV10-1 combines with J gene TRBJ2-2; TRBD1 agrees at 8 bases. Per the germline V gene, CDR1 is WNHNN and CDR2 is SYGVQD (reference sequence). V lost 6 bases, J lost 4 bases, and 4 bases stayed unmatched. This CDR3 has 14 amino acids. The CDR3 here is CASRDDRGTGELFF. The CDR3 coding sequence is TGCGCCAGCAGGGATGACAGGGGCACCGGGGAGCTGTTTTTT.

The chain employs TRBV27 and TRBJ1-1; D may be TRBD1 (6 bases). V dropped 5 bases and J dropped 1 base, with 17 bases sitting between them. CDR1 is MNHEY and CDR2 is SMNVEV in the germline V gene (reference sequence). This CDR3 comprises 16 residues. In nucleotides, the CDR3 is TGTGCCAGCAGTCTACAGGGTTTAGGTAGGAACACTGAAGCTTTCTTT. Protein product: CASSLQGLGRNTEAFF.

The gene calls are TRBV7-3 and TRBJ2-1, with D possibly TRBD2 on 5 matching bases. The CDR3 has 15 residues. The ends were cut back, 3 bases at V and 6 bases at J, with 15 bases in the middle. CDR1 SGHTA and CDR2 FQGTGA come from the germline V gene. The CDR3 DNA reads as TGTGCCAGCAGCTTGTCGGCGGGTCCTCCCAATGAGCAGTTCTTC. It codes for CASSLSAGPPNEQFF.

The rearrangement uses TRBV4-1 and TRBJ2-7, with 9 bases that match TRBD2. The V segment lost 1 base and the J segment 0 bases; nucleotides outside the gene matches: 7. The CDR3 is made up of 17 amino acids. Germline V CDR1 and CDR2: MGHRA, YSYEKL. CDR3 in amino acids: CASSQGFLSGSSYEQYF. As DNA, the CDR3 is TGCGCCAGCAGCCAAGGATTCCTTAGCGGGAGCTCCTACGAGCAGTACTTC.

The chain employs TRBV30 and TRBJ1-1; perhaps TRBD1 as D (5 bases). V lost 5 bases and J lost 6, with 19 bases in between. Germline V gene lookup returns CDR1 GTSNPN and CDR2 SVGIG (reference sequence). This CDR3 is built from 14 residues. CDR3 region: CAWGRRLQGAEAFF. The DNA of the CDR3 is TGTGCCTGGGGGAGGAGACTCCAGGGCGCTGAAGCTTTCTTT.

The CDR3 coding sequence is TGTGCCAGCAGCCCAGACAGTCTCTCTGGAAACACCATATATTTT. Translating gives CASSPDSLSGNTIYF. V gene TRBV11-2 combines with J gene TRBJ1-3; tentatively, D is TRBD1 (5 bases). CDR3 size: 15 residues. The V gene lost 5 bases and the J gene lost 0 bases, with 11 bases spanning the gap. Germline CDR1 reads SGHAT; CDR2 reads FQNNGV.

In nucleotides, the CDR3 is TGTGCCAGCAGCGCTACAGGGACCACAGATACGCAGTATTTT. Translation: CASSATGTTDTQYF. V is TRBV9 and J is TRBJ2-3, with D possibly matching TRBD1 (6 bases). CDR1 and CDR2 (germline): SGDLS, YYNGEE. This CDR3 spans 14 amino acids. V was shortened by 3 bases and J by 2 bases, with 10 bases between the two germline ends.

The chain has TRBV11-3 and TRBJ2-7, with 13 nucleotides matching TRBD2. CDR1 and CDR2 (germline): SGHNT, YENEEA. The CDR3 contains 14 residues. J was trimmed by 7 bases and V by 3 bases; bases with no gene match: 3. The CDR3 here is CASSFGLAGEEQYF. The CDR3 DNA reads TGTGCCAGCAGCTTCGGACTAGCGGGAGAAGAGCAGTACTTC.

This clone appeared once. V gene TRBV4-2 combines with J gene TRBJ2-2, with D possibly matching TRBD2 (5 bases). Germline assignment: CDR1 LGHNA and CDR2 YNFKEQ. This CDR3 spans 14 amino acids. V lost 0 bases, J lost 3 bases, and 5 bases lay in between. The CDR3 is CASSQDGDTGELFF. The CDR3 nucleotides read TGTGCCAGCAGCCAAGACGGGGACACCGGGGAGCTGTTTTTT.

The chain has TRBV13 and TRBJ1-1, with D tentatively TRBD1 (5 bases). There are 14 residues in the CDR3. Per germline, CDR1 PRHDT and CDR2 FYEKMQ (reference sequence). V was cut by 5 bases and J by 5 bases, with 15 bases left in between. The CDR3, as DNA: TGTGCCAGCAGCCTGGGGAGGGGAGAGACTGAAGCTTTCTTT. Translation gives CASSLGRGETEAFF.